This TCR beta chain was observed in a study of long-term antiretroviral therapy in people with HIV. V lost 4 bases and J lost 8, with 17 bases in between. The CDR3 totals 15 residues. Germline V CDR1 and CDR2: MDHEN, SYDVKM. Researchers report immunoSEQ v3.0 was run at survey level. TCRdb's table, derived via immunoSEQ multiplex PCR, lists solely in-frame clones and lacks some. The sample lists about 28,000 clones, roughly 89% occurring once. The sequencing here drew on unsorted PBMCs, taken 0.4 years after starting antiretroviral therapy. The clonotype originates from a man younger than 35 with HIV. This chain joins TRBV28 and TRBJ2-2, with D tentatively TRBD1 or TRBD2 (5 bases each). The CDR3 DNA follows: TGTGCCAGCAGTTCTCTCCGGGACCTGGGGGGGGAGCTGTTTTTT. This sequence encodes CASSSLRDLGGELFF.